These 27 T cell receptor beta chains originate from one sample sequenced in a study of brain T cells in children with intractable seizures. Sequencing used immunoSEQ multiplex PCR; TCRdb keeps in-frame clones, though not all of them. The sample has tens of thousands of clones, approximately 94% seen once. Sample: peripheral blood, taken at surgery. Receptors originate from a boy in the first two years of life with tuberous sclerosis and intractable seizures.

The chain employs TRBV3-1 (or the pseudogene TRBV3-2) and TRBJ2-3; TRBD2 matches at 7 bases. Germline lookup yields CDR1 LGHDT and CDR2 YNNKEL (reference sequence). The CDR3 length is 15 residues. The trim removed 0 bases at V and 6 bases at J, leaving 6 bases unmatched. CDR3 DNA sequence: TGTGCCAGCAGCCAAGATCTGCGGGGAGGGGATACGCAGTATTTT. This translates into CASSQDLRGGDTQYF.

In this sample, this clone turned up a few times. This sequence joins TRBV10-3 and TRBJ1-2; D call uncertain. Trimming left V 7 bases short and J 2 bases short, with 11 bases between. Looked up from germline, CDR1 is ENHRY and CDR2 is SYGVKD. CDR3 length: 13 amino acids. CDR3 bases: TGTGCCATCAAAATGGATTTCAACTATGGCTACACCTTC. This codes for CAIKMDFNYGYTF.

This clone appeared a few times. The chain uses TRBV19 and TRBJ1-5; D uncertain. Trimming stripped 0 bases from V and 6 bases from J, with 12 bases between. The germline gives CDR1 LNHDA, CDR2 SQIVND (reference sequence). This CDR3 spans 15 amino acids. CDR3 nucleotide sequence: TGTGCCAGTAGTATAGATCTATTTGCTGGTCAGCCCCAGCATTTT. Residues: CASSIDLFAGQPQHF.

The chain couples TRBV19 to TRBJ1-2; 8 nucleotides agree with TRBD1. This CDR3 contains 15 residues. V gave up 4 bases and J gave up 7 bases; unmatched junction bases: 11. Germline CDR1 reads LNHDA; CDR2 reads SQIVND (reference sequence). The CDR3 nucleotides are TGTGCCAGTAGTACCGGACAGGGATTATTCAGTGGCTACACCTTC. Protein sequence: CASSTGQGLFSGYTF. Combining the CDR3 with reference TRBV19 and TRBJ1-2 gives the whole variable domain DGGITQSPKYLFRKEGQNVTLSCEQNLNHDAMYWYRQDPGQGLRLIYYSQIVNDFQKGDIAEGYSVSREKKESFPLTVTSAQKNPTAFYLCASSTGQGLFSGYTFGSGTRLTVV.

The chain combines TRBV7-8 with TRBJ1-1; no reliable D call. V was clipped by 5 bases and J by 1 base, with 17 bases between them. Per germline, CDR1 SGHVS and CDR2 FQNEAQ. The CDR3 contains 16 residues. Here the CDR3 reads CASSPVRAFENTEAFF. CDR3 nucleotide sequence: TGTGCCAGCAGCCCTGTGCGGGCCTTCGAGAACACTGAAGCTTTCTTT.

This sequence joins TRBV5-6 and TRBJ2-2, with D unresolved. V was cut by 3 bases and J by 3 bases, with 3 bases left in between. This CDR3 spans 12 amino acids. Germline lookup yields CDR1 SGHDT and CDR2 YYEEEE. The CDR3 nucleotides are TGTGCCAGCAGCTCTTACACCGGGGAGCTGTTTTTT. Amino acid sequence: CASSSYTGELFF. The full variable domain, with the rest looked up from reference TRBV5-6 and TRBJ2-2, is DAGVTQSPTHLIKTRGQQVTLRCSPKSGHDTVSWYQQALGQGPQFIFQYYEEEERQRGNFPDRFSGHQFPNYSSELNVNALLLGDSALYLCASSSYTGELFFGEGSRLTVL.

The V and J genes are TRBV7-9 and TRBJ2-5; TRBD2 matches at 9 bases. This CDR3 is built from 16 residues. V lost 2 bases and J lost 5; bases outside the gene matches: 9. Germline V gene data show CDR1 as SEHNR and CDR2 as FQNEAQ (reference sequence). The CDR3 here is CASSLFTSGSVETQYF. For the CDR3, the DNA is TGTGCCAGCAGCTTATTCACTAGCGGGTCGGTGGAGACCCAGTACTTC.

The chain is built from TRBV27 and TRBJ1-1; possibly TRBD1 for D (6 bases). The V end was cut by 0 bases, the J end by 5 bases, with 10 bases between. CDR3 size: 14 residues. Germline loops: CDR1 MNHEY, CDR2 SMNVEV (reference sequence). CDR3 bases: TGTGCCAGCAGTTTATCGGCCGGGACAACTGAAGCTTTCTTT. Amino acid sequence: CASSLSAGTTEAFF.

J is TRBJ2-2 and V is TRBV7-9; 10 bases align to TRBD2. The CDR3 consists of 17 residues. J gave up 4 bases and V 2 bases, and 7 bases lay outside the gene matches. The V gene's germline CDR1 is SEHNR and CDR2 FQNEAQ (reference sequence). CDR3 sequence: CASSLSGLAATTGELFF. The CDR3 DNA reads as TGTGCCAGCAGCTTATCTGGACTAGCGGCCACCACCGGGGAGCTGTTTTTT.

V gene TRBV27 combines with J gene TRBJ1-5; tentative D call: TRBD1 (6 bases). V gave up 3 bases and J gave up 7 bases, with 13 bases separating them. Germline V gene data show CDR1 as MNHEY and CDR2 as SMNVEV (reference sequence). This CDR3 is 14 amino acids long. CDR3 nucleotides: TGTGCCAGCAGTTTGGTAGGGGGTGCCCAGCCCCAGCATTTT. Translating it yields CASSLVGGAQPQHF.

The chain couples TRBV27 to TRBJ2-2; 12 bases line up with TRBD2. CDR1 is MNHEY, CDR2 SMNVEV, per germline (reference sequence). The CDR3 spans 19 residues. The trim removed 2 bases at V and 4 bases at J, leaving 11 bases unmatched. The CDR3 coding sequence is TGTGCCAGCAGTTTAACTAGCGGGGGGCCATTTTGGGGCACCGGGGAGCTGTTTTTT. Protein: CASSLTSGGPFWGTGELFF.

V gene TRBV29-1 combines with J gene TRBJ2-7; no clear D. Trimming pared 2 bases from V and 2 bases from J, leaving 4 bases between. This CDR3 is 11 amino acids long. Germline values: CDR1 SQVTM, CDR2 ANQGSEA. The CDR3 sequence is CSVETTYEQYF. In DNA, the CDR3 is TGCAGCGTTGAAACAACCTACGAGCAGTACTTC.

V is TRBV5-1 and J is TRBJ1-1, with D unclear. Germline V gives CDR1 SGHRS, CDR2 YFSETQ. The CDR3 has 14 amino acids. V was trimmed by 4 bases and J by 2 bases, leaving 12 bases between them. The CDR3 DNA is TGCGCCAGCAGCGAGCGGGGTGGAAACACTGAAGCTTTCTTT. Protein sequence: CASSERGGNTEAFF.

CDR3: CASSLPRVASSYNEQFF. For the CDR3, the DNA is TGTGCCAGTAGTCTCCCTAGGGTCGCGAGCTCCTACAATGAGCAGTTCTTC. This chain uses TRBV19 with TRBJ2-1; unclear D gene. Per germline, CDR1 LNHDA and CDR2 SQIVND (reference sequence). Trimming took 5 bases from V and 0 from J, leaving 17 bases between them. The CDR3 totals 17 residues.

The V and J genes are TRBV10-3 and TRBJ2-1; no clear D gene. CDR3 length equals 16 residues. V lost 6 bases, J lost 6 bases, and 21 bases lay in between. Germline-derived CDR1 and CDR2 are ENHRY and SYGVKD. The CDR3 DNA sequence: TGTGCCATCAGATACGACCTACTCGCGGAGAGCAATGAGCAGTTCTTC. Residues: CAIRYDLLAESNEQFF.

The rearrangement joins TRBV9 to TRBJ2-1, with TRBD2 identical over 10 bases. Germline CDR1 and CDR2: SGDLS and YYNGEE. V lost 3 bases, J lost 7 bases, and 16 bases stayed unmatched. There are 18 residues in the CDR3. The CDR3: CASSAASGSRPDRNEQFF. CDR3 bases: TGTGCCAGCAGCGCGGCTAGCGGGAGCCGTCCGGACCGTAATGAGCAGTTCTTC.

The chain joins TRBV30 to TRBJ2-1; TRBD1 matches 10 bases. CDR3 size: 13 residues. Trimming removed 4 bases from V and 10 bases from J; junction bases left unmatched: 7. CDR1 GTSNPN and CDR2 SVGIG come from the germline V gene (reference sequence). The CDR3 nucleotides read TGTGCCTGGACCAAGGGGACAGGGGAAGAGCAGTTCTTC. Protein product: CAWTKGTGEEQFF.

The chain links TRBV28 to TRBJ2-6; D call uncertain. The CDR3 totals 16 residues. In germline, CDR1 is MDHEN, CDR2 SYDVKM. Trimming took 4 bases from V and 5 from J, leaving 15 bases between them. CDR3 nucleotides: TGTGCCAGCAGTTCAATGTCGACGAGCCGGGCCAACGTCCTGACTTTC. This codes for CASSSMSTSRANVLTF. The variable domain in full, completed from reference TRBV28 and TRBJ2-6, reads DVKVTQSSRYLVKRTGEKVFLECVQDMDHENMFWYRQDPGLGLRLIYFSYDVKMKEKGDIPEGYSVSREKKERFSLILESASTNQTSMYLCASSSMSTSRANVLTFGAGSRLTVL.

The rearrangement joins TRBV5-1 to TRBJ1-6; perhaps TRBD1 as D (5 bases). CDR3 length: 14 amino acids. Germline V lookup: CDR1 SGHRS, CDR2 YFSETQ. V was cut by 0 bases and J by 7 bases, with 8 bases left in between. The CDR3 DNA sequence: TGCGCCAGCAGCTTGGAAGGGGAAAATTCACCCCTCCACTTT. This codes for CASSLEGENSPLHF.

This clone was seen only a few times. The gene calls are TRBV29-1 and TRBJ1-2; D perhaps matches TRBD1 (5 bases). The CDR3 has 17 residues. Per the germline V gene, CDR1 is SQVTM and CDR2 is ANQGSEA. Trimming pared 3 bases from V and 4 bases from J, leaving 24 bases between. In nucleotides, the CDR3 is TGCAGCGTTGACGGGGGATTAGGGGTCGGTATTGCCTATGGCTACACCTTC. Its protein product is CSVDGGLGVGIAYGYTF.

The chain's CDR3 is CASSLGQGNSPLHF. The DNA for the CDR3 is TGTGCCAGCAGCTTGGGACAGGGAAATTCACCCCTCCACTTT. The chain carries TRBV5-4 and TRBJ1-6; 7 nucleotides agree with TRBD1. Germline V gene sequence: CDR1 SGHNT, CDR2 YYREEE (reference sequence). The CDR3 contains 14 residues. V shed 0 bases, J shed 7 bases, and the junction held 1 base outside the gene matches.

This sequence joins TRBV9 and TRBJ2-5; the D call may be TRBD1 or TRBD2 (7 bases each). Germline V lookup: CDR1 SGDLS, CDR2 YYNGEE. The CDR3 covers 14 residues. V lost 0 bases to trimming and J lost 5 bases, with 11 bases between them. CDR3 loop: CASSVGRGGETQYF. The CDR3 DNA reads TGTGCCAGCAGCGTAGGCAGGGGGGGGGAGACCCAGTACTTC.

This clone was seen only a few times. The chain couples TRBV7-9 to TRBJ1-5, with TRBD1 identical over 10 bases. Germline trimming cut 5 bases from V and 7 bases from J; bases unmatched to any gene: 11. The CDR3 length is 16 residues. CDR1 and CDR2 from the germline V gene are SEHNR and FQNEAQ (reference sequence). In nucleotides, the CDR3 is TGTGCCAGCAGCCCCCTTCAGACAGGGGGCGAGCAGCCCCAGCATTTT. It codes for CASSPLQTGGEQPQHF.

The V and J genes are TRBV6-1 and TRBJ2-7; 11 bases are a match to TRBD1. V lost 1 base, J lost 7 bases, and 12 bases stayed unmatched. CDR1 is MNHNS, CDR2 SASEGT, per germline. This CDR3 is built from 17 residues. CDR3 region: CASSEVFGGQGEREQYF. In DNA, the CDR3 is TGTGCCAGCAGTGAAGTTTTTGGGGGACAGGGGGAGAGGGAGCAGTACTTC.

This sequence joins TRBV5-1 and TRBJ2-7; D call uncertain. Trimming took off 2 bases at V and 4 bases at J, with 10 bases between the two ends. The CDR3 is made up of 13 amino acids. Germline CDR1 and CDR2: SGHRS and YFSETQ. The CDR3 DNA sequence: TGCGCCAGCAGCTTTCATGACGGTTACGAGCAGTACTTC. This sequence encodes CASSFHDGYEQYF.

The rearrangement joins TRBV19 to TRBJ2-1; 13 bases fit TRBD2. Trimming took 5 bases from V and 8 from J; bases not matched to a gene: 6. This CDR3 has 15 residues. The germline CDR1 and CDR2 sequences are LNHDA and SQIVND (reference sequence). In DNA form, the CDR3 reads TGTGCCAGTAGTCTGGGACTAGCGGGAATGTATGAGCAGTTCTTC. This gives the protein CASSLGLAGMYEQFF.

CDR3 DNA sequence: TGTGCCAGCGGGACAGGGCGGACCGAGCAGTACTTC. Protein sequence: CASGTGRTEQYF. The chain couples TRBV6-5 to TRBJ2-7; 9 positions agree with TRBD1. Germline V lookup: CDR1 MNHEY, CDR2 SVGAGI. This CDR3 has 12 residues. With V trimmed by 8 bases and J by 6 bases, 5 bases remained unmatched.